The rows below give T cell receptor beta chains drawn from one sample of a study of STAT5B mutations in CD4+ large granular lymphocyte leukemia. The data were produced by immunoSEQ multiplex PCR, yet TCRdb's version contains in-frame clones alone and is incomplete. Of some 30,000 clones detected, 80% to 90% appear once; the ten largest clones hold under 4.5%. Specimen: CD4+ T cells from blood buffy coats. These receptors were collected from a human donor in good health. Each CDR3 is given without its conserved first and last residue.

j_call,v_call,cdr3_aa
TRBJ2-7,TRBV28,ASSLPQIYEQY
TRBJ2-2,TRBV5-4,ASSRTSVNTGELF
TRBJ2-1,TRBV5-4,ASSPTPGQGNEQF
TRBJ2-3,TRBV5-1,ASSGETIRTQY
TRBJ2-3,TRBV7-3,ASSYSGSTDTQY
TRBJ2-1,TRBV7-3,ASSEGLAGGQQF
TRBJ2-7,TRBV11-2,ASSLSRSSYEQY
TRBJ2-5,TRBV28,ASSTGQAEETQY
TRBJ1-1,TRBV11-3,ASSLFGTGKGTEAF
TRBJ2-3,TRBV28,ATKGPLAGGIRTDTQY
TRBJ2-3,TRBV5-4,ASSLATSESSTDTQY
TRBJ2-7,TRBV6-1,ASSESLGALGEQY
TRBJ1-1,TRBV19,ASSISGSGENTEAF
TRBJ2-3,TRBV11-2,ASSLEGGLNTDTQY
TRBJ2-1,TRBV19,ASSIWKAAYNEQF
TRBJ1-1,TRBV19,ASRGGYATEAF
TRBJ2-1,TRBV27,ASSLSPLVDEQF
TRBJ2-7,TRBV10-3,AITQGPTGYEQY
TRBJ2-7,TRBV7-9,ASSPEFYEQY
TRBJ1-4,TRBV6-1,ASSEPPETGEKLF
TRBJ2-7,TRBV7-2,ASSSQGLAGAGEQY
TRBJ2-5,TRBV28,ASSHLRTGQETQY
TRBJ2-7,TRBV7-8,ASSPYRRGGVNGEQY
TRBJ2-2,TRBV19,ASSMIVTGELF
TRBJ2-5,TRBV5-4,ASSRPGEGVSGETQY
TRBJ2-3,TRBV7-9,ASSPGLAGGPGDTQY